One T cell receptor beta chain is described in this entry. This sample stems from a study of beta chain features in type 1 diabetes. Donors underwent one heparinised blood draw, roughly 110 mL on average. Germline V gene sequence: CDR1 MNHEY, CDR2 SVGAGI. Losses at the gene ends were 7 bases for V and 3 bases for J; bases not matched to a gene: 11. CDR3 length: 15 amino acids. The entirety of the isolated RNA underwent reverse transcription, so expressed TCRB transcripts were sequenced. The repertoire was sequenced with immunoSEQ multiplex PCR; TCRdb's copy has only in-frame clones and lacks some. The profile shows over 350,000 clones, roughly 15% of them singletons.

The chain is built from TRBV6-5 and TRBJ1-2; 7 nucleotides agree with TRBD1. The sample comprised naive CD4+ T cells from blood. The source of this sequence is a woman aged 18-30 years in good health. This CDR3 reads CASKPGTAFDYGYTF. DNA for the CDR3: TGTGCCAGCAAACCAGGGACAGCCTTCGACTATGGCTACACCTTC.